Sequencing of this T cell receptor (beta chain) was carried out in a study of blood T cell repertoires in COVID-19. Overall study: Some COVID-19 samples were acute and others convalescent; all came from the United States, Italy and Spain. T cells, B-cell-depleted T cells, or PBMCs supplied cDNA or gDNA.

Original data processing: Researchers report that nucleated cell counts were estimated from reference gene primer amplification. The table came from immunoSEQ multiplex PCR; TCRdb's copy has only in-frame clones and leaves some out. That table furnishes V, J and clone size, whereas the DNA furnished D and trimming. The sample yields about 300,000 clones, more than 70% seen once. Germline values: CDR1 SGHTA, CDR2 FQGNSA. CDR3 length equals 18 residues. Trimming cost V 3 bases and J 0 bases; bases outside gene matches: 10. J is TRBJ1-5 and V is TRBV7-2; TRBD1 matches at 8 bases. This receptor was obtained from a woman aged 45-60 years with acute or convalescent COVID-19. Specimen: peripheral blood. Here the CDR3 DNA reads TGTGCCAGCAGCTTTGGGATCGGCAGGGGGCCTAGCAATCAGCCCCAGCATTTT. Translating it yields CASSFGIGRGPSNQPQHF.